This T cell receptor beta chain was identified in a study of memory CD4+ T cells and cytomegalovirus serostatus. About the study: Of the healthy Belgian adults, eight or nine were CMV seropositive and about 24 seronegative.

The authors' processing: Out-of-frame sequences were removed, leaving 2 million to 2.5 million distinct TCRbeta sequences. Profiling relied on immunoSEQ multiplex PCR, and the TCRdb table lists in-frame clones only, not all of them. Clone size and the V and J calls come from that table; the DNA yielded D and trimming. The table lists tens of thousands of clones, around 74% of them singletons. Whole-study findings and limits: A US-trained random forest predicted CMV serostatus with median AUC around 0.9.

Trimming pared 1 base from V and 4 bases from J, leaving 14 bases between. The CDR3 runs 15 residues. CDR1 is SGHRS, CDR2 YFSETQ, per germline. About this clone: As yet, its antigen is unknown.

The sort gate was single viable CD3+CD4+CD8-CD45RO+ cells for memory CD4+ T cells. Source material: memory CD4+ T cells from blood. This receptor was obtained from an adult in good health and CMV-seronegative. Some clones in this sample may be carry-over from other donors' samples. V is TRBV5-1 and J is TRBJ1-1, with a weak D call TRBD1 (6 bases). For the CDR3, the DNA is TGCGCCAGCAGCTTGCTGGCCAGGGGAGGCACTGAAGCTTTCTTT. The encoded protein is CASSLLARGGTEAFF.